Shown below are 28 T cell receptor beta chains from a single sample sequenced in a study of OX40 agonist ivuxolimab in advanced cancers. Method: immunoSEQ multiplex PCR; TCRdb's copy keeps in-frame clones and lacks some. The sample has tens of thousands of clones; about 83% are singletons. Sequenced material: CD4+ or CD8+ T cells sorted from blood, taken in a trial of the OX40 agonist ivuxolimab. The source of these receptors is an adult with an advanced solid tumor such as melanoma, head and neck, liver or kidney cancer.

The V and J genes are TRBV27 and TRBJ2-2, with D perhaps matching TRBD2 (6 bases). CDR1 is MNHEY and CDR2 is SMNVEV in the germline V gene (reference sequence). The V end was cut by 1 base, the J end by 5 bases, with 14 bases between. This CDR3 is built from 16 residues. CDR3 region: CASSLLGERGTGELFF. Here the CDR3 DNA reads TGTGCCAGCAGTTTATTGGGGGAACGGGGGACCGGGGAGCTGTTTTTT.

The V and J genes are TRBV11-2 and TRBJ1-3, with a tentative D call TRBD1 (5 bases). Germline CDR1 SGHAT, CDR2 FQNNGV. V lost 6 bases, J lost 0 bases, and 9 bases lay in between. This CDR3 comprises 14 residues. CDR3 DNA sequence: TGTGCCAGCAGTTCGGACAACTCTGGAAACACCATATATTTT. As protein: CASSSDNSGNTIYF.

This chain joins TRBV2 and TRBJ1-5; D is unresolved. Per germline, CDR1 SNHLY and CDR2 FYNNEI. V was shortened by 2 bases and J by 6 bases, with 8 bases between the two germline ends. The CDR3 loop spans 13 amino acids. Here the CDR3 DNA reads TGTGCCAGCAGTGAATCGGCGGGTCAGCCCCAGCATTTT. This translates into CASSESAGQPQHF.

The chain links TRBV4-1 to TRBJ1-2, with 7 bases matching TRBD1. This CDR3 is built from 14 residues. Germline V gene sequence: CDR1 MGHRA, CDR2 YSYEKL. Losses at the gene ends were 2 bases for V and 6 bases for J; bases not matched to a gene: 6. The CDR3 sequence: CASSQSAGGDGYTF. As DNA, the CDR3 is TGCGCCAGCAGCCAATCAGCAGGGGGAGATGGCTACACCTTC.

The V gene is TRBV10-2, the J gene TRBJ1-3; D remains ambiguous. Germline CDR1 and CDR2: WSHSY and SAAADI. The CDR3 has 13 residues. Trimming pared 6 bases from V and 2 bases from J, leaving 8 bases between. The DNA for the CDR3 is TGCGCCAGCAGCGTAAGGCCTGGAAACACCATATATTTT. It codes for CASSVRPGNTIYF.

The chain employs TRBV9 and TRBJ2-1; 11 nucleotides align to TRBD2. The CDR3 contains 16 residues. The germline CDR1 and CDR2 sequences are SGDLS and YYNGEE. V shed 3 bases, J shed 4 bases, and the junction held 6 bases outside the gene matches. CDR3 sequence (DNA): TGTGCCAGCAGCGCGGGACTAGCGGAGACTTACAATGAGCAGTTCTTC. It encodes CASSAGLAETYNEQFF.

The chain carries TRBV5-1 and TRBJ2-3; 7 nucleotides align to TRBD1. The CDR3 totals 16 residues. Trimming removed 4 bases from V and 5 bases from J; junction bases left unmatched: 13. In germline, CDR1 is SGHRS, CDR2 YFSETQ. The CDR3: CASSNSGDRAGDTQYF. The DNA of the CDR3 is TGCGCCAGCAGCAACAGTGGTGACAGGGCTGGAGATACGCAGTATTTT.

Here the CDR3 reads CASSSGNSNTEAFF. Written as DNA, the CDR3 is TGTGCCAGTAGTTCCGGGAACTCGAACACTGAAGCTTTCTTT. The rearrangement links TRBV19 to TRBJ1-1; D uncertain. Per germline, CDR1 LNHDA and CDR2 SQIVND (reference sequence). The CDR3 loop spans 14 amino acids. V was trimmed by 5 bases and J by 1 base, leaving 11 bases between them.

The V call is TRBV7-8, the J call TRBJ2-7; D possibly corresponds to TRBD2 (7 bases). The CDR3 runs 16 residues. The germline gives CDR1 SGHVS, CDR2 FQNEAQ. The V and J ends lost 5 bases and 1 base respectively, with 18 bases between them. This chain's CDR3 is CASSAPGAGLSYEQYF. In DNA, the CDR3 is TGTGCCAGCAGCGCCCCGGGGGCGGGACTATCCTACGAGCAGTACTTC.

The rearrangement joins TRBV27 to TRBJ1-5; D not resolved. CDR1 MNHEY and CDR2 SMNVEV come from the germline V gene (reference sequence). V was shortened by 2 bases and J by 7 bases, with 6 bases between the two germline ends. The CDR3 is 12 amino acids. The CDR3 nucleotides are TGTGCCAGCAGTTTAGTAGGGCAGCCCCAGCATTTT. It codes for CASSLVGQPQHF.

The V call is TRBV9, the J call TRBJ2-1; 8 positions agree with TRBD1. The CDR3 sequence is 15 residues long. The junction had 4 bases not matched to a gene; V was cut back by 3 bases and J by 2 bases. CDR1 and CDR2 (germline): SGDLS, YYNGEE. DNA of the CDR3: TGTGCCAGCAGCGCCCGGACAGGGCCCTACAATGAGCAGTTCTTC. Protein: CASSARTGPYNEQFF.

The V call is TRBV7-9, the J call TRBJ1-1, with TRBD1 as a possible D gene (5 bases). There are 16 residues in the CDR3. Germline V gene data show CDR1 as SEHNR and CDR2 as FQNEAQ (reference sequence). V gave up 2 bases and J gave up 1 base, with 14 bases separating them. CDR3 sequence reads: CASSLFSGPTNTEAFF. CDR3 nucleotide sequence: TGTGCCAGCAGCTTATTCTCGGGACCTACGAACACTGAAGCTTTCTTT.

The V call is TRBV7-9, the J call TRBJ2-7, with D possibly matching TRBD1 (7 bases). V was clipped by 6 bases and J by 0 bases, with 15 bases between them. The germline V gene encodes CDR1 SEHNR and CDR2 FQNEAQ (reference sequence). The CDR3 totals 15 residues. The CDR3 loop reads CASRLPGGSSYEQYF. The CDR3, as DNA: TGTGCCAGCAGGCTACCAGGGGGGAGCTCCTACGAGCAGTACTTC.

The CDR3 DNA sequence: TGTGCCATCCAGACAGGGAACACTGAAGCTTTCTTT. Its protein product is CAIQTGNTEAFF. The V call is TRBV6-1, the J call TRBJ1-1; D may be TRBD1 (6 bases). The ends were cut back, 10 bases at V and 1 base at J, with 10 bases in the middle. Per the germline V gene, CDR1 is MNHNS and CDR2 is SASEGT. The CDR3 consists of 12 residues.

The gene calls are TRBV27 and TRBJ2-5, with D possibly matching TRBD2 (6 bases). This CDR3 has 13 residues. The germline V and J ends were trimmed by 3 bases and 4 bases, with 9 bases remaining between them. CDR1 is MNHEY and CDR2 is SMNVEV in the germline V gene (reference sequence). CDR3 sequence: CASSFGSGETQYF. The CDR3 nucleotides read TGTGCCAGCAGTTTTGGTAGCGGAGAGACCCAGTACTTC.

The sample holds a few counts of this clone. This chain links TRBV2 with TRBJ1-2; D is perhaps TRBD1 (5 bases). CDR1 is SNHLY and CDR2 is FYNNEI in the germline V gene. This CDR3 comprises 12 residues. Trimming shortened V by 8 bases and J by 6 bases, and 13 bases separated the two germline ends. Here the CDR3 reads CASWRGSDGYTF. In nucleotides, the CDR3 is TGTGCCAGCTGGAGGGGATCGGATGGCTACACCTTC.

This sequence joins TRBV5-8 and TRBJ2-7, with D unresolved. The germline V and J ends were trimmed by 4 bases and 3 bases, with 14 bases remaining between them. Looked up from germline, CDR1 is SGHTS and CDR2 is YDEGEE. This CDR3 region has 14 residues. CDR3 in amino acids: CASSLAGRNYEQYF. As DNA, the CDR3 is TGTGCCAGCAGCCTGGCAGGACGCAACTACGAGCAGTACTTC.

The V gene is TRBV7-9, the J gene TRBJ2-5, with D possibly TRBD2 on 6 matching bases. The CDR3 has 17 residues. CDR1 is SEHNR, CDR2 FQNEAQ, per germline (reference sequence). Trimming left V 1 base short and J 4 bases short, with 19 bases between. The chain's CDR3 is CASSLEVGSGVRETQYF. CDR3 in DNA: TGTGCCAGCAGCTTAGAAGTGGGTTCGGGGGTAAGAGAGACCCAGTACTTC.

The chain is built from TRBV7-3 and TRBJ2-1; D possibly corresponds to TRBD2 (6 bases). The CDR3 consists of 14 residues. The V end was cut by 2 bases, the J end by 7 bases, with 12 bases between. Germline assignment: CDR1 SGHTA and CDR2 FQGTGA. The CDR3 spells CASSLPGSGNEQFF. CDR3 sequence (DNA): TGTGCCAGCAGCTTACCGGGGAGCGGGAATGAGCAGTTCTTC.

The CDR3 region is CASSRLAGVADTQYF. The CDR3 region has the DNA TGCGCCAGCAGCCGACTAGCGGGAGTGGCAGATACGCAGTATTTT. The V gene is TRBV4-1, the J gene TRBJ2-3, with 12 nucleotides matching TRBD2. The CDR3 is 15 amino acids. J was trimmed by 4 bases and V by 4 bases; bases with no gene match: 3. CDR1 is MGHRA, CDR2 YSYEKL, per germline.

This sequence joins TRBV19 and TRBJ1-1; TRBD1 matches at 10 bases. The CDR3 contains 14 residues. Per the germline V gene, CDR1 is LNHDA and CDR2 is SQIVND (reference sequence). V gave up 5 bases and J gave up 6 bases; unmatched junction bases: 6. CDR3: CASSWGQGTPEAFF. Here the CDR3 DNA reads TGTGCCAGTAGTTGGGGACAGGGGACTCCTGAAGCTTTCTTT.

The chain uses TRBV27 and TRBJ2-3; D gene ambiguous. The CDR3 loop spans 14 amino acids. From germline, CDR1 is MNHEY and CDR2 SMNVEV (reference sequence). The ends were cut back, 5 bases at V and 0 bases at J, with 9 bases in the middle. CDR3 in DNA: TGTGCCAGCAGTCTCCTAACTAGCACAGATACGCAGTATTTT. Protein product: CASSLLTSTDTQYF.

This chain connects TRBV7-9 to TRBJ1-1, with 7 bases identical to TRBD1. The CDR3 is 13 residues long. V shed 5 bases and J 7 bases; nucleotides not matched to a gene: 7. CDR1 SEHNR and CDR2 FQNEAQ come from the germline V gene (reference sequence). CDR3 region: CASSHPGGGEAFF. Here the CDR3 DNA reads TGTGCCAGCAGCCACCCAGGGGGGGGTGAAGCTTTCTTT.

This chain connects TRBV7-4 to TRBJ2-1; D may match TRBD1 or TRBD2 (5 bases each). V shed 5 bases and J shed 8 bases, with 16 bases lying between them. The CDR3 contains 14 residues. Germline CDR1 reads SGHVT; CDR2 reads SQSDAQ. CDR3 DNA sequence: TGTGCCAGCAGCCCTGAGGGGCCTTGGGATGAGCAGTTCTTC. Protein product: CASSPEGPWDEQFF.

The chain's CDR3 is CASSGGWRDMNTEAFF. CDR3 nucleotides: TGTGCCAGCAGTGGGGGATGGAGGGATATGAACACTGAAGCTTTCTTT. The chain carries TRBV6-1 and TRBJ1-1; no firm D call. V lost 4 bases and J 0 bases, leaving 15 bases between the germline ends. This CDR3 is 16 amino acids long. CDR1 and CDR2 (germline): MNHNS, SASEGT.

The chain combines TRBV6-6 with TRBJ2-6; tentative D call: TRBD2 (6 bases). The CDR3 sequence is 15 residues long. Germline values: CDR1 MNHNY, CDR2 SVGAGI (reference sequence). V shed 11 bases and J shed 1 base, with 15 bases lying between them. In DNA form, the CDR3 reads TGTGCCGCTCAGGGAGGTCGATCTGGGGCCAACGTCCTGACTTTC. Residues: CAAQGGRSGANVLTF.

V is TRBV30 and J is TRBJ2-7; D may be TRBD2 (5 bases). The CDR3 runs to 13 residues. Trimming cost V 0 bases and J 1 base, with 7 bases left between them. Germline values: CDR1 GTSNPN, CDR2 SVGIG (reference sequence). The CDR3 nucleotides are TGTGCCTGGAGTGTAGGCGGGTCCTACGAGCAGTACTTC. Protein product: CAWSVGGSYEQYF.

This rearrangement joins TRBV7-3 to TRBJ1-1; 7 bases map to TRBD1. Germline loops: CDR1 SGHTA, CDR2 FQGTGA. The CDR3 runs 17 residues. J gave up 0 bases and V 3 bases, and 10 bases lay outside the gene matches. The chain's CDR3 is CASSLEETGRMNTEAFF. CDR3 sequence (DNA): TGTGCCAGCAGCTTGGAGGAGACAGGGCGTATGAACACTGAAGCTTTCTTT.